This TCR beta chain was recovered during a study of CD8+ T cells in alopecia areata. Germline-derived CDR1 and CDR2 are SGHDT and YYEEEE. Trimming at V came to 3 bases and at J to 7 bases, leaving 5 bases not matched to a gene. The CDR3 length is 15 residues. Extracted RNA was reverse transcribed, and the resulting cDNA served as sequencing template. Generated by immunoSEQ multiplex PCR, the TCRdb table keeps only in-frame clones and is missing some. The table records some 150,000 clones, 58% of them present only once. Treatment defined: oral pan-JAK inhibitor, 5-10 mg twice daily. The chain has TRBV5-6 and TRBJ1-6, with TRBD1 matching over 9 bases. The source was CD4+ T cells sorted from blood, collected at approximately week 56, from a patient treated with tofacitinib. This clonotype was obtained from a human donor with alopecia areata. The CDR3 nucleotides read TGTGCCAGCAGCTCGCCGGACAGGGGAAATTCACCCCTCCACTTT. It encodes CASSSPDRGNSPLHF.